This T cell receptor (beta chain) was documented in a study of early T cells in non-severe SARS-CoV-2 infection. Each single cDNA molecule received a unique molecular identifier. TCRdb re-called the 5' RACE reads with MiXCR, one entry per CDR3 protein. The sample shows 65,000 to 95,000 distinct CDR3 sequences, 9% to 15% of them seen only once. In its sample, this clonotype was seen a few times. CDR3 length equals 16 residues. Germline CDR1 reads GTSNPN; CDR2 reads SVGIG (reference sequence). Germline trimming cut 2 bases from V and 4 bases from J; bases unmatched to any gene: 10. This receptor was identified in an adult who was a healthcare worker with PCR-confirmed SARS-CoV-2 infection or an uninfected control (not recorded which). The donor label of this sample is uncertain. The source was whole blood, collected at baseline. J is TRBJ2-1 and V is TRBV30, with TRBD2 matching 8 bases. The DNA for the CDR3 is TGTGCCTGGAGTATAAGGACTAGCCGGTTTTACAATGAGCAGTTCTTC. This translates into CAWSIRTSRFYNEQFF. The whole variable domain, remainder taken from reference TRBV30 and TRBJ2-1, is SQTIHQWPATLVQPVGSPLSLECTVEGTSNPNLYWYRQAAGRGLQLLFYSVGIGQISSEVPQNLSASRPQDRQFILSSKKLLLSDSGFYLCAWSIRTSRFYNEQFFGPGTRLTVL.